This T cell receptor (beta chain) came from a study of blood T cells in healthy people across ages (dated by TCRdb to about 2015). In the study overall: In model experiments, roughly one uniquely barcoded TCR beta cDNA molecule per two T cells was captured by template switching. The study measured age-related changes in TCR beta repertoire diversity using deep sequencing normalized with unique cDNA molecular identifiers. Donors were grouped into four age groups: young (average approximately 15 years), middle-aged (over 35), aged (about 59) and long-lived (just over 80). For two donors (one aged 18 to 30 and one aged 80 or older), the study analyzed two additional independent replicas of 1 million unique cDNA reads from the same blood draw. Donors of different ages were randomly distributed across sequencing lanes to avoid experimental bias.

The donors were under 40 Caucasian individuals from Russia, aged roughly 6 to 100 years, who were systemically healthy. Around 10 milliliters of peripheral blood were collected from each donor into EDTA-treated Vacutainer tubes. PBMCs were isolated by Ficoll-Paque density-gradient centrifugation, with at least 6.5 million obtained per sample. Trizol reagent was used to extract total RNA from the PBMCs, yielding at least 6 micrograms per sample. The percentages of naive CD45RAhigh/CD27high T cells were determined by flow cytometry on a PBMC aliquot from every donor. Results and caveats for the whole study, not just this receptor: Because profiling used bulk unsorted PBMCs, naive and antigen-experienced compartments could not be compared conclusively. Observed TCR beta diversity per million T cells fell roughly linearly with age, and a significant reduction was already apparent by age about 36. Because the CMV infection status of the donors was unknown, age-related changes in expanded clonotypes may potentially have been confounded. There was a strong correlation between observed TCR beta diversity and the percentage of naive T cells measured by flow cytometry. Compared with the aged group, the long-lived group had more naive CD4+ T cells, fewer expanded clones and increased TCR diversity, suggesting age selection. Total diversity estimates from one million sequenced T cells were considered lower bounds and underestimates.

V drops 8 bases and J drops 10 bases, leaving 24 bases in between. Spanning cysteine to phenylalanine, the CDR3 consists of 15 amino acids. Only the CDR3 DNA is retained, 45 bases long and in frame from the first base. CDR1 MDHEN and CDR2 SYDVKM were looked up in the germline V gene. Library preparation was by 5' RACE. TCRdb names Illumina HiSeq 2500 as the instrument used. A second roughly 7 to 11 cycle PCR used a sample-barcoded 5' primer and a J-beta primer mix. A unique molecular identifier was introduced onto each TCR beta cDNA molecule by a template-switch 5' adaptor carrying 12 random nucleotides. Each sample yielded at least 3 million CDR3-containing paired-end reads. First-strand cDNA was synthesized from all RNA with the Mint cDNA synthesis kit, primed by a TRBC-specific oligonucleotide. Following uracil-DNA glycosylase treatment, a first 18-cycle PCR with universal primers M1SS and BC2_uni_R was performed on all cDNA. In the original analysis: Normalization of each sample was performed by random selection of 1 million high-quality reads, each carrying a distinct molecular identifier. Reads with shared molecular identifiers were discarded instead of being binned into consensus sequences. MiTCR, set to a Q25 quality threshold and the strictest error-elimination algorithm, was used for CDR3 identification, clonotype clustering and error correction. A nonparametric unseen species model using Euler transformation provided a lower-bound estimate of total TCR beta diversity. The public reads were reprocessed in TCRdb via fastp at Q25 and MiXCR, keeping in-frame beta chains. Each entry is one CDR3 protein sequence, shown with its most common DNA and genes. TCRdb, not the original authors, processed these V and J calls. This sample holds about 970,000 distinct CDR3 sequences; 51% were observed only once. 20% to 25% of the sample is taken by the ten largest.

As for this clonotype: Its antigen remains unidentified. One base away there is no much larger clone; base qualities are not given.

The chain uses TRBV28 and TRBJ2-1; the D region may be TRBD1 or TRBD2, each matching 5 bases equally. Sequenced: blood. The TCR sequence derives from a woman aged 60-75 years in good health. CDR3 loop: CASPPLGGLGDEQFF. The bases read TGTGCCAGCCCTCCCCTTGGCGGGTTGGGGGACGAGCAGTTCTTC.